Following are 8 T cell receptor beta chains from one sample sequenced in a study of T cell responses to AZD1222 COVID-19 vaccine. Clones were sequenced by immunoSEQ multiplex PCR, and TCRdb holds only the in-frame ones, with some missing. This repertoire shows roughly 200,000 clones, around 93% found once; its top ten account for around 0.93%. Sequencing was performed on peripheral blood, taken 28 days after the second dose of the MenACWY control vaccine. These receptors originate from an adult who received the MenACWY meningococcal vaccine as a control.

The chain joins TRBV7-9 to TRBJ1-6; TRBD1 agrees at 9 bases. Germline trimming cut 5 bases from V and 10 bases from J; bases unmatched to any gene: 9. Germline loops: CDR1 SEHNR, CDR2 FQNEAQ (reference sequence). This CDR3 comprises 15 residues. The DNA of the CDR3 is TGTGCCAGCAGCCCGGGACAGGGTGATCTGTCACCCCTCCACTTT. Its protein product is CASSPGQGDLSPLHF.

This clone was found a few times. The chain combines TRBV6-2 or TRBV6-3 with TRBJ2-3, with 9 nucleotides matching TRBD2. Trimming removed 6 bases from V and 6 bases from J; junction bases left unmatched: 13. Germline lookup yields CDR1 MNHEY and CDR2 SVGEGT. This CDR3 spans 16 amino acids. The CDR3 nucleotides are TGTGCCAGCAGCCCGTGGCGGCTAGCGGGAAGGGATACGCAGTATTTT. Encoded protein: CASSPWRLAGRDTQYF.

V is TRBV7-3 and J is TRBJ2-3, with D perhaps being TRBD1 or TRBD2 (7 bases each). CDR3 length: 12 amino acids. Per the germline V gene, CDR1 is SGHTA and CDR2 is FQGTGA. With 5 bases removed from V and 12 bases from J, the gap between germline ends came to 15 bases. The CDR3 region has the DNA TGTGCCAGCAGCCCCGGCAGGGGGGGTCAGTATTTT. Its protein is CASSPGRGGQYF.

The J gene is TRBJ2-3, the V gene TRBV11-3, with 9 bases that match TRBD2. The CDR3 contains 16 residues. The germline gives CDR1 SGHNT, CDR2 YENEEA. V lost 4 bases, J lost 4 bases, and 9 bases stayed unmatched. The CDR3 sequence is CASSSPVAGEADTQYF. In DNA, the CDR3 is TGTGCCAGCAGCTCCCCGGTAGCGGGGGAGGCAGATACGCAGTATTTT.

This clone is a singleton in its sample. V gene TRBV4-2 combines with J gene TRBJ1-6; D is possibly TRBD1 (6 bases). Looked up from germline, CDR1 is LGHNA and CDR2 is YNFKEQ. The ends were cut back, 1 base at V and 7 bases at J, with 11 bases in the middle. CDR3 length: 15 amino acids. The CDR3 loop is CASSQGQGQNSPLHF. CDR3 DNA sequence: TGTGCCAGCAGCCAAGGCCAGGGGCAGAATTCACCCCTCCACTTT.

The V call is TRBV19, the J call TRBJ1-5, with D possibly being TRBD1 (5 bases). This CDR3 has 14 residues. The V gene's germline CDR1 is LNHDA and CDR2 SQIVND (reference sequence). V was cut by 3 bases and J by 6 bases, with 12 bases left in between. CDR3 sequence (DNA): TGTGCCAGTAGTATTGGGGGGGTCAGTCAGCCCCAGCATTTT. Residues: CASSIGGVSQPQHF. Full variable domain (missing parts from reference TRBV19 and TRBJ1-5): DGGITQSPKYLFRKEGQNVTLSCEQNLNHDAMYWYRQDPGQGLRLIYYSQIVNDFQKGDIAEGYSVSREKKESFPLTVTSAQKNPTAFYLCASSIGGVSQPQHFGDGTRLSIL.

The CDR3 nucleotides are TGTGCCAGCAGTTATCTAGCGGGGGGGCTATATTCGTCCCCGGGGGAGCAGTTCTTC. Translated, it gives CASSYLAGGLYSSPGEQFF. V gene TRBV6-2 or TRBV6-3 combines with J gene TRBJ2-1; 12 nucleotides agree with TRBD2. V dropped 3 bases and J dropped 10; count of bases not matched to a gene: 19. CDR1 and CDR2 (germline): MNHEY, SVGEGT. CDR3 length equals 19 residues.

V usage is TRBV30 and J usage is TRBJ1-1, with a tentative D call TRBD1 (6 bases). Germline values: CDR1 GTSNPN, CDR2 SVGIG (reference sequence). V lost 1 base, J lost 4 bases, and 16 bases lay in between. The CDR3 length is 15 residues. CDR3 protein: CAWSAPDRRGTEAFF. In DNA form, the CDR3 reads TGTGCCTGGAGTGCCCCAGACAGGCGAGGCACTGAAGCTTTCTTT. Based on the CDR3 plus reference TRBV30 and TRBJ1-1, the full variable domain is SQTIHQWPATLVQPVGSPLSLECTVEGTSNPNLYWYRQAAGRGLQLLFYSVGIGQISSEVPQNLSASRPQDRQFILSSKKLLLSDSGFYLCAWSAPDRRGTEAFFGQGTRLTVV.